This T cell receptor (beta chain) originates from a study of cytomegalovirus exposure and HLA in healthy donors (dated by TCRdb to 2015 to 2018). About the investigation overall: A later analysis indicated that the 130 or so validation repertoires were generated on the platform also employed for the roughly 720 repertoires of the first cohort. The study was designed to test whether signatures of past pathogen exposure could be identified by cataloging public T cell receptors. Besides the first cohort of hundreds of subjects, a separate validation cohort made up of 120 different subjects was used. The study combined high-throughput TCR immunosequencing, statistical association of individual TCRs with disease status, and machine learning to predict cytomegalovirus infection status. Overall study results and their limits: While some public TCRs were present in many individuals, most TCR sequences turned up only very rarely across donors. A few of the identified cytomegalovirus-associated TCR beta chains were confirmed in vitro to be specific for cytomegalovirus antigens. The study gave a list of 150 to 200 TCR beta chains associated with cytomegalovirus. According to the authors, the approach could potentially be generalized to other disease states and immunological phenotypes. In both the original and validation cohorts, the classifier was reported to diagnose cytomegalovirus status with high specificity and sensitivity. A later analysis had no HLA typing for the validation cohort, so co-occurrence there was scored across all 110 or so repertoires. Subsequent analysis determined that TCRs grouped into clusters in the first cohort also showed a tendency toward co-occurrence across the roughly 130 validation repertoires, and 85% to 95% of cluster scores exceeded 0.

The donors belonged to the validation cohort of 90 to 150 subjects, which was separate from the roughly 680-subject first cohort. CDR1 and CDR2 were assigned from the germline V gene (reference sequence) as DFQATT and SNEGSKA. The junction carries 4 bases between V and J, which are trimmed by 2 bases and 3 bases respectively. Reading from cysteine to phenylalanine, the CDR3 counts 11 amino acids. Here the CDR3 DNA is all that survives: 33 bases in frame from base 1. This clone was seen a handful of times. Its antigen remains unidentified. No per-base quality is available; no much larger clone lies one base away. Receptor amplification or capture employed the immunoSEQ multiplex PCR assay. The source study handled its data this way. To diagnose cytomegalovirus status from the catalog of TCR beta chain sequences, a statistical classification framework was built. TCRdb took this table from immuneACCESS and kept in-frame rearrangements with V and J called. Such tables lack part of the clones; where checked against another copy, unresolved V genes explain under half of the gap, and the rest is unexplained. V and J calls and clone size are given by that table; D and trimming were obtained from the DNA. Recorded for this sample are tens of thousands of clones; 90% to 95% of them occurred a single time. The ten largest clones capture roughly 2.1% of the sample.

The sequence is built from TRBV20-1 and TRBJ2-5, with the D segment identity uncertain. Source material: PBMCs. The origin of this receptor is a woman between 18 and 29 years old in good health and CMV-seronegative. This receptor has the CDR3 CSARIKETQYF. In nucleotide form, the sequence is TGCAGTGCTAGAATTAAAGAGACCCAGTACTTC.